This entry lists 5 T cell receptor beta chains sequenced from one sample in a study of cytomegalovirus exposure and HLA in healthy donors. PCR primers comprised 60 Vbeta and 13 Jbeta primers. Measured with immunoSEQ multiplex PCR; TCRdb has only the in-frame clones, and not every one. The data show approximately 210,000 clones, about 80% seen once. Sequencing was done on a sample of PBMCs. These receptors were taken from a woman in her 50s in good health and CMV-seropositive.

J is TRBJ1-5 and V is TRBV7-2; D is uncertain. Trimming stripped 5 bases from V and 5 bases from J, with 16 bases between. Per germline, CDR1 SGHTA and CDR2 FQGNSA. The CDR3 consists of 15 residues. Written as DNA, the CDR3 is TGTGCCAGCAGCCAAGATCCGGGGTTCGATCAGCCCCAGCATTTT. Translation gives CASSQDPGFDQPQHF.

The J gene is TRBJ2-1, the V gene TRBV9; TRBD1 matches 9 bases. This CDR3 is 16 amino acids long. With 0 bases clipped from V and 6 bases from J, the junction kept 7 bases outside the gene matches. Germline CDR1 and CDR2: SGDLS and YYNGEE. The chain's CDR3 is CASSVEAQGASNEQFF. DNA of the CDR3: TGTGCCAGCAGCGTAGAGGCACAGGGGGCCTCCAATGAGCAGTTCTTC.

This clone was seen only a few times. The V gene is TRBV18, the J gene TRBJ2-7; tentatively, D is TRBD1 (6 bases). Trimming pared 3 bases from V and 7 bases from J, leaving 19 bases between. The germline V gene encodes CDR1 KGHSH and CDR2 LQKENI. This CDR3 region has 15 residues. This CDR3 reads CASSPRTESYDEQYF. The CDR3 region has the DNA TGTGCCAGCTCACCCAGGACAGAATCCTACGATGAGCAGTACTTC.

The rearrangement uses TRBV15 and TRBJ1-6; D uncertain. V lost 0 bases and J 7 bases, leaving 7 bases between the germline ends. Germline V gene data show CDR1 as LNHNV and CDR2 as YYDKDF (reference sequence). This CDR3 is built from 14 residues. The CDR3 DNA reads as TGTGCCACCAGCAGAGACCAATCCAATTCACCCCTCCACTTT. Translation: CATSRDQSNSPLHF.

This clone was observed a single time. The chain recombines TRBV11-2 with TRBJ2-5; TRBD1 might be the D (5 bases). CDR1 is SGHAT, CDR2 FQNNGV, per germline. V was cut by 7 bases and J by 5 bases, with 17 bases left in between. The CDR3 has 14 residues. CDR3 nucleotides: TGTGCCAGCACCACACGCAGGGTTGGGGAGACCCAGTACTTC. Its protein is CASTTRRVGETQYF.